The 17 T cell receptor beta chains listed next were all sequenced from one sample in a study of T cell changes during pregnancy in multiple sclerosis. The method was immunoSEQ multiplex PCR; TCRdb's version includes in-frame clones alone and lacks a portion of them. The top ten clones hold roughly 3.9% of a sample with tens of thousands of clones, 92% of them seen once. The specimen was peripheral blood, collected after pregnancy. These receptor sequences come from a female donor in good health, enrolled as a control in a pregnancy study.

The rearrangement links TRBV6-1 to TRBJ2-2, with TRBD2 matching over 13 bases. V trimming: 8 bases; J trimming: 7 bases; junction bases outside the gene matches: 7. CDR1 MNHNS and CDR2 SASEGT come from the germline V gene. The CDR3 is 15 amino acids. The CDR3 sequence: CASHGLAGVYGELFF. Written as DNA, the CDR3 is TGTGCCAGCCACGGACTAGCGGGGGTCTACGGGGAGCTGTTTTTT.

The CDR3 region has the DNA TGCGCCAGCAGTGAAACTAGCGGGGGATCGGATACGCAGTATTTT. Translating gives CASSETSGGSDTQYF. The chain employs TRBV10-2 and TRBJ2-3, with TRBD2 identical over 11 bases. This CDR3 region has 15 residues. The junction had 5 bases not matched to a gene; V was cut back by 3 bases and J by 6 bases. Germline V CDR1 and CDR2: WSHSY, SAAADI.

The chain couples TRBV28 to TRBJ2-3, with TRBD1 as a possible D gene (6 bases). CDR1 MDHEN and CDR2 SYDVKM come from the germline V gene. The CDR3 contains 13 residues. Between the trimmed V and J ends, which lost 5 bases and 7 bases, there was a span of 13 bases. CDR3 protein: CASSRDTANTQYF. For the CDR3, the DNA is TGTGCCAGCAGTAGGGACACCGCCAATACGCAGTATTTT.

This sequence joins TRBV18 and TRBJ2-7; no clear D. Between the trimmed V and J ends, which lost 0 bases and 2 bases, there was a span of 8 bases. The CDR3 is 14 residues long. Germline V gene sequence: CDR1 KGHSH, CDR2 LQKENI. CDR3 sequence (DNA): TGTGCCAGCTCACCACCGTACACAACCTACGAGCAGTACTTC. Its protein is CASSPPYTTYEQYF.

CDR3 sequence: CASSREQGANEQFF. As DNA, the CDR3 is TGTGCCAGTAGTAGGGAACAGGGGGCCAATGAGCAGTTCTTC. This chain links TRBV19 with TRBJ2-1; 9 bases fit TRBD1. V lost 4 bases, J lost 6 bases, and 4 bases stayed unmatched. Looked up from germline, CDR1 is LNHDA and CDR2 is SQIVND (reference sequence). The CDR3 covers 14 residues.

Here the CDR3 reads CASRTGSSMNTEAFF. The DNA for the CDR3 is TGTGCCAGTAGGACAGGTTCCTCCATGAACACTGAAGCTTTCTTT. The chain joins TRBV19 to TRBJ1-1; maybe TRBD1 (6 bases). CDR1 and CDR2 from the germline V gene are LNHDA and SQIVND (reference sequence). The CDR3 spans 15 residues. Trimming removed 6 bases at V and 0 bases at J, with 14 bases between. Full variable domain (outside the CDR3, taken from reference TRBV19 and TRBJ1-1): DGGITQSPKYLFRKEGQNVTLSCEQNLNHDAMYWYRQDPGQGLRLIYYSQIVNDFQKGDIAEGYSVSREKKESFPLTVTSAQKNPTAFYLCASRTGSSMNTEAFFGQGTRLTVV.

The CDR3, as DNA: TGTGCCAGCTCCGGGACTTATCAAGAGACCCAGTACTTC. Encoded protein: CASSGTYQETQYF. This chain links TRBV27 with TRBJ2-5; the D gene is possibly TRBD2 (6 bases). CDR3 length: 13 residues. Germline CDR1 MNHEY, CDR2 SMNVEV (reference sequence). V was shortened by 8 bases and J by 2 bases, with 12 bases between the two germline ends.

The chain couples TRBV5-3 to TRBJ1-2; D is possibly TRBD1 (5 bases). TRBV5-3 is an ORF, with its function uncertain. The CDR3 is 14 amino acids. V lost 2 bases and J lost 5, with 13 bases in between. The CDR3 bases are TGTGCCAGAAGCTTAGGGGTAGGACGTTATGGCTACACCTTC. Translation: CARSLGVGRYGYTF.

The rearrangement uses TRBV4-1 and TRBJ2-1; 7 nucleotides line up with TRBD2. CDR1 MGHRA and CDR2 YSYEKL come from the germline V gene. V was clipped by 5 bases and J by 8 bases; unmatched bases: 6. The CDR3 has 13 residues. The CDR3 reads CASSDRLAHEQFF. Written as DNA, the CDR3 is TGCGCCAGCAGCGATCGACTAGCCCATGAGCAGTTCTTC.

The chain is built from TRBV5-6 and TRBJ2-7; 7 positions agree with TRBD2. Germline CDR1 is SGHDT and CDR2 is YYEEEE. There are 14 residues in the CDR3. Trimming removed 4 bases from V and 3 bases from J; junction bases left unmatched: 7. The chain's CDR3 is CASSPGAGLYEQYF. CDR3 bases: TGTGCCAGCAGCCCGGGAGCGGGACTCTACGAGCAGTACTTC. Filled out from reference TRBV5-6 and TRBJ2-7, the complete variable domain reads DAGVTQSPTHLIKTRGQQVTLRCSPKSGHDTVSWYQQALGQGPQFIFQYYEEEERQRGNFPDRFSGHQFPNYSSELNVNALLLGDSALYLCASSPGAGLYEQYFGPGTRLTVT.

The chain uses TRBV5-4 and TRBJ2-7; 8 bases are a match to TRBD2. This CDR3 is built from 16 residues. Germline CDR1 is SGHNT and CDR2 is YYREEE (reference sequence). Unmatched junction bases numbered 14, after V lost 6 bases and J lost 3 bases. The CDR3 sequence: CASIPDGRREVYEQYF. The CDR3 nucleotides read TGTGCCAGCATCCCGGACGGGCGGCGGGAGGTCTACGAGCAGTACTTC.

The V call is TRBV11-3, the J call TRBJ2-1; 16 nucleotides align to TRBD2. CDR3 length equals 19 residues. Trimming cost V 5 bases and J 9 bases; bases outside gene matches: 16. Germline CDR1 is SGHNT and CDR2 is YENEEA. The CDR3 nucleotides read TGTGCCAGCAGCCCAGGAGTAGGGACTAGCGGGGGGGCCCCGGGTGAGCAGTTCTTC. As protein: CASSPGVGTSGGAPGEQFF. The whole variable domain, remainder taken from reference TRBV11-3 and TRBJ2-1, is EAGVVQSPRYKIIEKKQPVAFWCNPISGHNTLYWYLQNLGQGPELLIRYENEEAVDDSQLPKDRFSAERLKGVDSTLKIQPAELGDSAVYLCASSPGVGTSGGAPGEQFFGPGTRLTVL.

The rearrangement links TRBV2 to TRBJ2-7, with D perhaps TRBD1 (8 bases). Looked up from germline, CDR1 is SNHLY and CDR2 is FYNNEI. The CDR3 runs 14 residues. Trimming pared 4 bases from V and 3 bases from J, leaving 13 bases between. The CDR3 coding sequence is TGTGCCAGCAGTGTGAACAGGGGGGGCTACGAGCAGTACTTC. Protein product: CASSVNRGGYEQYF.

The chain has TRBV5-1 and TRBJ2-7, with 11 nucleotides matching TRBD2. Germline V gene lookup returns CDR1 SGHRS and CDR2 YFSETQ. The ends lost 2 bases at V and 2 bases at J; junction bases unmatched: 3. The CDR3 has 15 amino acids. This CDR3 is CASSLLAGVTYEQYF. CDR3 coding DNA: TGCGCCAGCAGCTTACTAGCGGGGGTAACCTACGAGCAGTACTTC.

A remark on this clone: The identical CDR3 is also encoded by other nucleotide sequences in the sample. The CDR3 DNA follows: TGTGCCAGCAGTGTTCAAGGGGCTAAAAACACCGGGGAGCTGTTTTTT. Amino acid sequence: CASSVQGAKNTGELFF. V and J are TRBV2 and TRBJ2-2, with D possibly matching TRBD1 (5 bases). Trimming removed 4 bases at V and 2 bases at J, with 14 bases between. Per germline, CDR1 SNHLY and CDR2 FYNNEI. The CDR3 loop spans 16 amino acids.

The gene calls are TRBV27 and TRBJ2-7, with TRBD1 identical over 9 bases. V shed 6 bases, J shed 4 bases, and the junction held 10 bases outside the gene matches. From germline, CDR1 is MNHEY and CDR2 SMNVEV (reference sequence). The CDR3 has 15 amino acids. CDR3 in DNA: TGTGCCAGCAGGGCCCCGGGACAGGGTACTTACGAGCAGTACTTC. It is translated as CASRAPGQGTYEQYF.

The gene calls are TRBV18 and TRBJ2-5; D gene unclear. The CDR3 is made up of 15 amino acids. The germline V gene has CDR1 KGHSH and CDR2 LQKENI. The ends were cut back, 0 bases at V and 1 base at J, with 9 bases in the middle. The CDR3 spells CASSPPEAFQETQYF. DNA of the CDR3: TGTGCCAGCTCACCACCGGAAGCGTTCCAAGAGACCCAGTACTTC.